The rows below give T cell receptor beta chains drawn from one sample of a study of T cells after yellow fever vaccination. TCRdb recomputed calls from the 5' RACE reads with MiXCR, one row per CDR3 protein. The sample lists roughly 28,000 distinct CDR3 sequences; over 3.5% were seen once. Sequenced here: PBMCs, either bulk or a sorted T-cell subset (CD4+, CD8+, memory, or dextramer-sorted; not recorded which), sampled on the day of the yellow fever booster vaccination. The receptor source for this set is a man aged 18 to 29 who received the YFV17D yellow fever vaccine. Each CDR3 is given with its conserved first and last residue. Fields, in order: J gene, V gene, clone size, D gene, CDR3 DNA, CDR3 protein. D genes are given only for firm matches. Clone size is given for some rows only: seen once, a few or many times, or a class if the clone is expanded.

TRBJ1-2	TRBV2	many	NA	TGTGCCAGCAGTGAGGGGGGCTATGGCTACACCTTC	CASSEGGYGYTF
TRBJ2-1	TRBV10-1	NA	TRBD2	TGCGCCAGCAGTGAGGGGGGGGGCTCCTACAATGAGCAGTTCTTC	CASSEGGGSYNEQFF
TRBJ1-2	TRBV5-1	many	NA	TGCGCCAGCAGCTCTTCATACGGACAAGCTTTGAGTTATGGCTACACCTTC	CASSSSYGQALSYGYTF
TRBJ1-6	TRBV19	many	NA	TGTGCCAGTAGTATAAGCCAGGCGACTTCACCCCTCCACTTT	CASSISQATSPLHF
TRBJ1-6	TRBV4-3	many	NA	TGCGCCAGCAGCCAAGCGCCGACAGGTTCAGATTCACCCCTCCACTTT	CASSQAPTGSDSPLHF
TRBJ2-1	TRBV5-4	many	NA	TGTGCCAGCGGCTCTGGGACGGACGGCTACAATGAGCAGTTCTTC	CASGSGTDGYNEQFF
TRBJ1-4	TRBV12-3/TRBV12-4	many	TRBD1	TGTGCCAGCAGCTACCCGGACAGGGGGAAGGAAAAACTGTTTTTT	CASSYPDRGKEKLFF
TRBJ2-1	TRBV7-2	many	NA	TGTGCCAGCAGACCGGCCCTAAGTGGAATCAATGAGCAGTTCTTC	CASRPALSGINEQFF
TRBJ1-6	TRBV20-1	NA	TRBD1	TGCAGTGCTGTACGGACAGGGGGCATCTCACCCCTCCACTTT	CSAVRTGGISPLHF
TRBJ1-4	TRBV29-1	many	NA	TGCAGCGTTGCGCAGGGAAGTGAAAAACTGTTTTTT	CSVAQGSEKLFF
TRBJ1-1	TRBV7-2	few	NA	TGTGCCAGCAGCTTCAGGGCGGGCACTGAAGCTTTCTTT	CASSFRAGTEAFF
TRBJ2-2	TRBV7-2	NA	NA	TGTGCCAGCAGCTTGTTCGGCTCCGGGGAGCTGTTTTTT	CASSLFGSGELFF
TRBJ2-3	TRBV6-4	many	TRBD1	TGTGCCAGCAGTCAAGGACAGGCTAGCACAGATACGCAGTATTTT	CASSQGQASTDTQYF
TRBJ2-3	TRBV10-3	many	NA	TGTGCCATCAGCCACTACGCAGATACGCAGTATTTT	CAISHYADTQYF
TRBJ2-3	TRBV20-1	many	TRBD2	TGCAGTGCTACTGAGCGGGGGCGAGATACGCAGTATTTT	CSATERGRDTQYF
TRBJ2-5	TRBV12-3/TRBV12-4	many	NA	TGTGCCAGCAGCTTCCACCAAGAGACCCAGTACTTC	CASSFHQETQYF
TRBJ2-3	TRBV7-2	NA	NA	TGTGCCAGCAGCCAAGGGCGCACAGATACGCAGTATTTT	CASSQGRTDTQYF